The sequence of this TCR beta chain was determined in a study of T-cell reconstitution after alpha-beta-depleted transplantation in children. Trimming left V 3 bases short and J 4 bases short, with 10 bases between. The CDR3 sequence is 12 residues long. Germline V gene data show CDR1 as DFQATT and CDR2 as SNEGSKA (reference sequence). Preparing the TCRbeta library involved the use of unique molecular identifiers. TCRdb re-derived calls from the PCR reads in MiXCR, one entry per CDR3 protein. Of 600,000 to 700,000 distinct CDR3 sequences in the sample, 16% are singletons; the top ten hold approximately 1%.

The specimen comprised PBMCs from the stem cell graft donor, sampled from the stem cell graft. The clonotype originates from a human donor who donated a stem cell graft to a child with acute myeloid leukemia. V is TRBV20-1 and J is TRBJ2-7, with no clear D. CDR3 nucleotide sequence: TGCAGTGCTAGTTTTGGACCTTACGAGCAGTACTTC. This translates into CSASFGPYEQYF.